These 20 T cell receptor beta chains were all obtained from the same sample, sequenced in a study of human thymus T cells. From resections taken during corrective heart surgery, the thymus tissue was obtained. Using immunoSEQ multiplex PCR, the repertoire was profiled, and TCRdb retains in-frame clones only, with some absent. The sample comprises some 120,000 clones, around 94% of which are singletons, and around 0.022% rests with the top ten. Sequenced material: thymus tissue. These receptors were taken from a boy younger than two with a congenital heart defect but otherwise immunologically healthy.

The gene calls are TRBV5-1 and TRBJ1-2, with 7 bases aligning to TRBD1. Germline V gives CDR1 SGHRS, CDR2 YFSETQ. The CDR3 runs to 15 residues. Losses at the gene ends were 0 bases for V and 8 bases for J; bases not matched to a gene: 10. The CDR3 loop reads CASSLENRGRGGYTF. Here the CDR3 DNA reads TGCGCCAGCAGCTTGGAGAACAGGGGAAGAGGGGGCTACACCTTC. Using reference TRBV5-1 and TRBJ1-2 for the parts outside the CDR3, the full variable domain is KAGVTQTPRYLIKTRGQQVTLSCSPISGHRSVSWYQQTPGQGLQFLFEYFSETQRNKGNFPGRFSGRQFSNSRSEMNVSTLELGDSALYLCASSLENRGRGGYTFGSGTRLTVV.

This clone was seen just once. The rearrangement joins TRBV9 to TRBJ2-1, with TRBD2 identical over 8 bases. Unmatched junction bases numbered 29, after V lost 2 bases and J lost 1 base. This CDR3 is built from 24 residues. CDR1 SGDLS and CDR2 YYNGEE come from the germline V gene. The CDR3 spells CASSVRPHPGPRGGQSDSYNEQFF. DNA of the CDR3: TGTGCCAGCAGCGTCCGCCCCCACCCAGGCCCCCGGGGGGGCCAGAGTGATTCCTACAATGAGCAGTTCTTC.

This chain uses TRBV29-1 with TRBJ1-1; D perhaps matches TRBD1 (6 bases). Deletions cut 7 bases from V and 1 base from J, with 19 bases between. The germline CDR1 and CDR2 sequences are SQVTM and ANQGSEA. The CDR3 has 15 residues. The CDR3 loop is CSAEGGRGRNTEAFF. The DNA of the CDR3 is TGCAGCGCCGAGGGGGGAAGGGGAAGGAACACTGAAGCTTTCTTT.

The genes are TRBV28 and TRBJ2-3; 7 bases line up with TRBD2. Germline CDR1 and CDR2: MDHEN and SYDVKM. Trimming at V came to 5 bases and at J to 3 bases, leaving 8 bases not matched to a gene. This CDR3 has 15 residues. The CDR3 DNA is TGTGCCAGCAGTGCTGGGACTACTGGGACAGATACGCAGTATTTT. Residues: CASSAGTTGTDTQYF. Complete variable domain (other parts from reference TRBV28 and TRBJ2-3): DVKVTQSSRYLVKRTGEKVFLECVQDMDHENMFWYRQDPGLGLRLIYFSYDVKMKEKGDIPEGYSVSREKKERFSLILESASTNQTSMYLCASSAGTTGTDTQYFGPGTRLTVL.

J is TRBJ1-1 and V is TRBV30; tentatively, D is TRBD1 (6 bases). The CDR3 is 13 amino acids. V was clipped by 4 bases and J by 4 bases, with 13 bases between them. Germline CDR1 and CDR2: GTSNPN and SVGIG (reference sequence). Written as DNA, the CDR3 is TGTGCCTGGACCCGAGGGGGGGGCACTGAAGCTTTCTTT. Its protein is CAWTRGGGTEAFF. The whole variable domain, remainder taken from reference TRBV30 and TRBJ1-1, is SQTIHQWPATLVQPVGSPLSLECTVEGTSNPNLYWYRQAAGRGLQLLFYSVGIGQISSEVPQNLSASRPQDRQFILSSKKLLLSDSGFYLCAWTRGGGTEAFFGQGTRLTVV.

The chain has TRBV7-2 and TRBJ2-3, with 11 bases identical to TRBD1. Looked up from germline, CDR1 is SGHTA and CDR2 is FQGNSA. The CDR3 totals 17 residues. J was trimmed by 1 base and V by 5 bases; bases with no gene match: 8. The CDR3 is CASSQDRGHWGTDTQYF. Here the CDR3 DNA reads TGTGCCAGCAGCCAGGACAGGGGGCATTGGGGCACAGATACGCAGTATTTT.

The chain employs TRBV4-2 and TRBJ2-2, with a tentative D call TRBD2 (7 bases). Germline assignment: CDR1 LGHNA and CDR2 YNFKEQ. V lost 0 bases and J 2 bases, leaving 10 bases between the germline ends. The CDR3 is 16 residues long. The CDR3: CASSQDGGANTGELFF. In nucleotides, the CDR3 is TGTGCCAGCAGCCAAGATGGGGGGGCTAACACCGGGGAGCTGTTTTTT.

This clone was observed a single time. The CDR3 spells CASSPQRWEETQYF. As DNA, the CDR3 is TGTGCCAGCTCACCTCAGCGGTGGGAAGAGACCCAGTACTTC. The chain is built from TRBV18 and TRBJ2-5; D may be TRBD2 (5 bases). Trimming stripped 3 bases from V and 3 bases from J, with 11 bases between. CDR1 and CDR2 from the germline V gene are KGHSH and LQKENI. CDR3 length equals 14 residues.

On this clone itself: A read error may produce the germline difference seen at one junction end. This chain links TRBV30 with TRBJ1-5, with D unclear. Germline V gene lookup returns CDR1 GTSNPN and CDR2 SVGIG (reference sequence). This CDR3 region has 16 residues. The CDR3 region has the DNA TGTGCCTGGAGTGGAAGGTCGGAAAATAGCAATCAGCCCAAGCATTTT. Residues: CAWSGRSENSNQPKHF.

The gene calls are TRBV6-5 and TRBJ1-3; D is uncertain. Between the trimmed V and J ends, which lost 10 bases and 2 bases, there was a span of 12 bases. CDR1 MNHEY and CDR2 SVGAGI come from the germline V gene. This CDR3 has 13 amino acids. The CDR3 sequence: CATLRSPGNTIYF. The CDR3 DNA reads TGTGCCACCCTTCGGTCCCCTGGAAACACCATATATTTT.

The chain has TRBV9 and TRBJ1-2; 12 bases are a match to TRBD1. From germline, CDR1 is SGDLS and CDR2 YYNGEE. After removal of 4 bases from V and 3 bases from J, the junction contained 16 bases not matched to a gene. The CDR3 extends over 19 amino acids. The CDR3 region has the DNA TGTGCCAGCAGCCCGGCCTTACCGGGACAGGGGGCCATCCACTATGGCTACACCTTC. Its translation: CASSPALPGQGAIHYGYTF.

The chain has TRBV30 and TRBJ2-3; TRBD2 matches 7 bases. Germline V lookup: CDR1 GTSNPN, CDR2 SVGIG (reference sequence). This CDR3 comprises 15 residues. Trimming at V came to 4 bases and at J to 2 bases, leaving 9 bases not matched to a gene. The CDR3 sequence: CAWITWRGNTDTQYF. CDR3 DNA: TGTGCCTGGATAACATGGCGGGGGAACACAGATACGCAGTATTTT. The variable domain in full, completed from reference TRBV30 and TRBJ2-3, reads SQTIHQWPATLVQPVGSPLSLECTVEGTSNPNLYWYRQAAGRGLQLLFYSVGIGQISSEVPQNLSASRPQDRQFILSSKKLLLSDSGFYLCAWITWRGNTDTQYFGPGTRLTVL.

This chain joins TRBV7-9 and TRBJ2-7; 10 bases align to TRBD1. The CDR3 consists of 19 residues. V shed 4 bases and J 0 bases; nucleotides not matched to a gene: 15. In germline, CDR1 is SEHNR, CDR2 FQNEAQ (reference sequence). The CDR3 reads CASSSGAGQGPNRSYEQYF. As DNA, the CDR3 is TGTGCCAGCAGCTCCGGCGCGGGACAGGGGCCTAATCGCTCCTACGAGCAGTACTTC.

This rearrangement joins TRBV30 to TRBJ1-1, with D perhaps matching TRBD1 (6 bases). Germline V gene lookup returns CDR1 GTSNPN and CDR2 SVGIG (reference sequence). There are 14 residues in the CDR3. V shed 1 base and J shed 7 bases, with 16 bases lying between them. CDR3 region: CAWSERAQGLEAFF. CDR3 nucleotides: TGTGCCTGGAGTGAGAGGGCGCAGGGGCTTGAAGCTTTCTTT.

The chain couples TRBV5-6 to TRBJ2-5; TRBD2 agrees at 8 bases. The CDR3 runs to 16 residues. Germline V gene lookup returns CDR1 SGHDT and CDR2 YYEEEE. The junction had 8 bases not matched to a gene; V was cut back by 0 bases and J by 4 bases. CDR3 protein: CASSLDASGRGETQYF. For the CDR3, the DNA is TGTGCCAGCAGCTTGGACGCTAGCGGGCGGGGAGAGACCCAGTACTTC.

V and J are TRBV2 and TRBJ1-2, with D possibly matching TRBD1 (5 bases). Germline V lookup: CDR1 SNHLY, CDR2 FYNNEI. V was clipped by 6 bases and J by 4 bases, with 21 bases between them. The CDR3 extends over 16 amino acids. The CDR3 coding sequence is TGTGCCAGCAGCCGACCTTCCGGGACGGTTTTCTATGGCTACACCTTC. Amino acids: CASSRPSGTVFYGYTF.

This clone was seen once. This sequence joins TRBV2 and TRBJ1-2, with D unresolved. Trimming took 6 bases from V and 0 from J, leaving 11 bases between them. The CDR3 consists of 14 residues. Germline assignment: CDR1 SNHLY and CDR2 FYNNEI. The CDR3 reads CASSGGTANYGYTF. In DNA form, the CDR3 reads TGTGCCAGCAGCGGCGGAACAGCTAACTATGGCTACACCTTC.

This chain links TRBV2 with TRBJ2-1; maybe TRBD2 (5 bases). V dropped 6 bases and J dropped 8 bases, with 14 bases sitting between them. CDR1 and CDR2 (germline): SNHLY, FYNNEI. The CDR3 consists of 13 residues. DNA of the CDR3: TGTGCCAGCAGCGGACCGGGGATGGATGAGCAGTTCTTC. It translates to CASSGPGMDEQFF.

The chain has TRBV15 and TRBJ2-2, with 15 bases matching TRBD2. J lost 2 bases, V lost 1 base, and 8 bases had no gene match. CDR3 length equals 20 residues. Germline-derived CDR1 and CDR2 are LNHNV and YYDKDF (reference sequence). This CDR3 is CATSRAPGLAGGRNTGELFF. As DNA, the CDR3 is TGTGCCACCAGCAGAGCCCCGGGACTAGCGGGGGGCCGTAACACCGGGGAGCTGTTTTTT.

This clone was observed a handful of times. The chain employs TRBV4-2 and TRBJ1-1; D is unclear. The V and J ends lost 2 bases and 7 bases respectively, with 11 bases between them. Per the germline V gene, CDR1 is LGHNA and CDR2 is YNFKEQ. This CDR3 has 13 amino acids. The CDR3 reads CASSQRPAGEAFF. The DNA for the CDR3 is TGTGCCAGCAGCCAAAGACCAGCGGGTGAAGCTTTCTTT.